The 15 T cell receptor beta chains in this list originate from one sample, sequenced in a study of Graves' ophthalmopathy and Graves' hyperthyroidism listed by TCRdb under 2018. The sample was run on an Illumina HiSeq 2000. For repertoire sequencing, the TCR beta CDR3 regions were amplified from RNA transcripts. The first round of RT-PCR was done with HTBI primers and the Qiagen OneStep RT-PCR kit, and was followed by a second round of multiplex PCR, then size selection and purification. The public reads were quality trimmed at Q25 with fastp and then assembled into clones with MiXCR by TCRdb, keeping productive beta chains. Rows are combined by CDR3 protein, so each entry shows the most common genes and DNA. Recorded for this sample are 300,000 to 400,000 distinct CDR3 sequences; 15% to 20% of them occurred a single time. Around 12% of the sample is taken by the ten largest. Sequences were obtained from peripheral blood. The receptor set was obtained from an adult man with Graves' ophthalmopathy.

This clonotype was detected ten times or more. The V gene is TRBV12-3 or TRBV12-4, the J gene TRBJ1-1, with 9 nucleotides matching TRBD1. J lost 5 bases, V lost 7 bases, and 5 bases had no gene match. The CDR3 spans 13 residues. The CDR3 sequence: CASNPDRGTEAFF. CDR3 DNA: TGTGCCAGCAACCCCGACAGGGGGACTGAAGCTTTCTTT.

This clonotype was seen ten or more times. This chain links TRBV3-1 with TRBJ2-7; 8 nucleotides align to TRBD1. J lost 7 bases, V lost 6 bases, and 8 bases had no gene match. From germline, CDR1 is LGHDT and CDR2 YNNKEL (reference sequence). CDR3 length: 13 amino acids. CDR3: CASRLTGVEEQYF. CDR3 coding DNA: TGTGCCAGCAGATTGACAGGGGTAGAAGAGCAGTACTTC.

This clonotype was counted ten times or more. The DNA for the CDR3 is TGTGCCAGCAGCTTAGAAGGGGGAGCCCAGTACTTC. Its translation: CASSLEGGAQYF. This sequence joins TRBV11-2 and TRBJ2-5, with a weak D call TRBD1 (6 bases). The germline V and J ends were trimmed by 0 bases and 9 bases, with 8 bases remaining between them. The CDR3 totals 12 residues. CDR1 is SGHAT, CDR2 FQNNGV, per germline.

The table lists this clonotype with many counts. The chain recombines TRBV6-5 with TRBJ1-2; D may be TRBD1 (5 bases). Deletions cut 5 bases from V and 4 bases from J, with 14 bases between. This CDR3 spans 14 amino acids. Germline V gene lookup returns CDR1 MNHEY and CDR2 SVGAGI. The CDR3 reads CASSIGGTRYGYTF. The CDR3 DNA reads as TGTGCCAGCAGTATTGGGGGGACTCGCTATGGCTACACCTTC.

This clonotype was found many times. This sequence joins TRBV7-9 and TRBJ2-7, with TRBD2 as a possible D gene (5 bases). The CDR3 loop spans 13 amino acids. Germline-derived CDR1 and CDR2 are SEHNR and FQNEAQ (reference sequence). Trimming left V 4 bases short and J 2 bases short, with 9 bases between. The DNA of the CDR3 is TGTGCCAGCAGCTCGGACGGGACCTACGAGCAGTACTTC. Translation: CASSSDGTYEQYF.

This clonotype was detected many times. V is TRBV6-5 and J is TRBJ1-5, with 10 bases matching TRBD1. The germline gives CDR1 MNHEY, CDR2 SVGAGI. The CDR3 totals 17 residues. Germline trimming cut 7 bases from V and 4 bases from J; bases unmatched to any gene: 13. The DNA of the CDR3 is TGTGCCAGCATTTCGGGACAGGGGACCGCGAAGAATCAGCCCCAGCATTTT. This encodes CASISGQGTAKNQPQHF.

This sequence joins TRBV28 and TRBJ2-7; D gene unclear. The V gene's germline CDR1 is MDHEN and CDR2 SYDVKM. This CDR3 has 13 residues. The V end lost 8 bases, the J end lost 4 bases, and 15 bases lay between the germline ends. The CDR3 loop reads CASRVASTYEQYF. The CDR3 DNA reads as TGTGCCAGCCGAGTTGCCTCCACTTACGAGCAGTACTTC.

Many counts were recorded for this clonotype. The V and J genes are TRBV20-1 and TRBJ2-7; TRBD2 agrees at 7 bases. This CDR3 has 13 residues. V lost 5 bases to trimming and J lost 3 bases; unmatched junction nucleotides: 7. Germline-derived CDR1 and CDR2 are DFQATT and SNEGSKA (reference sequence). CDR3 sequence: CSAYNGTNYEQYF. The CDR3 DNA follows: TGCAGTGCTTACAACGGGACTAACTACGAGCAGTACTTC.

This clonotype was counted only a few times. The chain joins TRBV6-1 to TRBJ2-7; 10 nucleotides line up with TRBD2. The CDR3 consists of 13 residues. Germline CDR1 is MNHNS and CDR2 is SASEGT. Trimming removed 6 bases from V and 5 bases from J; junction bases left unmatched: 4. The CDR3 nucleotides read TGTGCCAGCAGGCCTAGCGGGAGCGACGAGCAGTACTTC. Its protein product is CASRPSGSDEQYF.

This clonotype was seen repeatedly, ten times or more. The CDR3 coding sequence is TGTGCCAGCAGTTACCTGCGGGGCCGTGAGTACTTC. As protein: CASSYLRGREYF. The V and J genes are TRBV6-2 or TRBV6-3 and TRBJ2-5, with D tentatively TRBD2 (6 bases). Looked up from germline, CDR1 is MNHEY and CDR2 is SVGEGT. The CDR3 covers 12 residues. V dropped 2 bases and J dropped 12 bases, with 13 bases sitting between them.

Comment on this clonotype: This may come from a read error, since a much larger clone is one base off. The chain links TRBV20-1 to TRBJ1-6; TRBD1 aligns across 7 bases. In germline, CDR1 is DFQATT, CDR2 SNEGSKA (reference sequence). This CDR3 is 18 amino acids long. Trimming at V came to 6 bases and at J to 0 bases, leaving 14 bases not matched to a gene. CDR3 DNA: TGCAGTGCCCGAAGGGGGCCAGGGGCGAGCTCCTATAATTCACCCCTCCACTTT. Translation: CSARRGPGASSYNSPLHF.

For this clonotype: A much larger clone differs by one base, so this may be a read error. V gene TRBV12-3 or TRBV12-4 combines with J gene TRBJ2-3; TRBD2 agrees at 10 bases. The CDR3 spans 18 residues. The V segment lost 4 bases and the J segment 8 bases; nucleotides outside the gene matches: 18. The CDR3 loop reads CASSSIGASGSEEPTQYF. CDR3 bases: TGTGCCAGCAGTTCCATTGGGGCTAGCGGGAGTGAGGAGCCTACGCAGTATTTT.

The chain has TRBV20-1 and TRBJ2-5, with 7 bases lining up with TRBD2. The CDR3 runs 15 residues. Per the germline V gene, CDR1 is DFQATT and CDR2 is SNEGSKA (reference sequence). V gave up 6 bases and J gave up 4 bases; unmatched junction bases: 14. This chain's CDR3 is CSALWRAGGVETQYF. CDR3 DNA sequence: TGCAGTGCCCTCTGGCGAGCTGGGGGGGTAGAGACCCAGTACTTC.

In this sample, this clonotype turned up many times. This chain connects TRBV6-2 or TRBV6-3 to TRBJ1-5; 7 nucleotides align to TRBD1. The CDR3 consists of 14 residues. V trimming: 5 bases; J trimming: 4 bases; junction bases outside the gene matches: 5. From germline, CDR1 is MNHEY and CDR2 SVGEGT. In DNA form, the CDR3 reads TGTGCCAGCAGTAAAGACAGGGATAATCAGCCCCAGCATTTT. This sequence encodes CASSKDRDNQPQHF.

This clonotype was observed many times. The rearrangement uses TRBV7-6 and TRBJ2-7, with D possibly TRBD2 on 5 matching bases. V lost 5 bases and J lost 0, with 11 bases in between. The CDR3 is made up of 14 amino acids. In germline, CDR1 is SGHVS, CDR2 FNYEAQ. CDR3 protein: CASSISERSYEQYF. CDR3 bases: TGTGCCAGCAGCATTAGCGAACGCTCCTACGAGCAGTACTTC.